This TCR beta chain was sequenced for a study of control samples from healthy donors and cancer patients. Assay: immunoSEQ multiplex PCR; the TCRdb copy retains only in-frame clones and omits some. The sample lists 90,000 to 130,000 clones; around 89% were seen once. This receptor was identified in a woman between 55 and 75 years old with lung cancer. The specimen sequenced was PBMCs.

The CDR3 DNA sequence: TGTGCCAGCAGCCAAGAAGGAAGGGGTGAAGCTTTCTTT. This sequence encodes CASSQEGRGEAFF. This chain connects TRBV3-1 (or the pseudogene TRBV3-2) to TRBJ1-1; TRBD1 might be the D (5 bases). Germline CDR1 reads LGHDT; CDR2 reads YNNKEL (reference sequence). Trimming removed 0 bases from V and 7 bases from J, with 9 bases in between. The CDR3 is 13 residues long.